This T cell receptor (beta chain) was observed in a study of CD8+CD57+ T cells in acquired aplastic anemia. According to the study, genomic DNA was the template for TCR beta VDJ and CDR3 profiling. TCRdb re-called the reads with MiXCR, one entry per CDR3 protein. The sample shows 150,000 to 200,000 distinct CDR3 sequences, over 60% of them seen only once. The germline gives CDR1 DFQATT, CDR2 SNEGSKA (reference sequence). With V trimmed by 6 bases and J by 1 base, 4 bases remained unmatched. This CDR3 is 15 amino acids long. The receptor comes from a human donor with severe aplastic anemia or a healthy control (not recorded which). V is TRBV20-1 and J is TRBJ2-3, with 13 bases fitting TRBD2. The sample consisted of sorted CD4+, CD8+, or CD8+CD57+ T cells (not recorded which) from PBMCs. The chain's CDR3 is CSAGTSGAGTDTQYF. The CDR3, as DNA: TGCAGTGCCGGGACTAGCGGGGCGGGCACAGATACGCAGTATTTT.